One and the same sample provided the 2 T cell receptor beta chains below, sequenced in a study of beta chain features in type 1 diabetes (dated by TCRdb to 2016 to 2019). The method was the immunoSEQ multiplex PCR assay. All of the isolated RNA was reverse transcribed with the High Capacity cDNA Reverse Transcription Kit, so expressed TCRB transcripts were sequenced. TCRdb took this table from immuneACCESS and kept in-frame rearrangements with V and J called. Such tables lack part of the clones; where checked against another copy, unresolved V genes explain under half of the gap, and the rest is unexplained. Here the sample has more than 300,000 clones; roughly 8% occur a single time. Clones ranked in the top ten supply less than 0.45% of the sample. Sequences were obtained from central memory CD4+ T cells from blood. The receptors stem from a woman between 18 and 29 years old in good health.

This clone occurred a few times. One end of the junction fails to match germline, which may point to a read error. The rearrangement joins TRBV5-8 to TRBJ2-3; D is unclear. CDR1 is SGHTS, CDR2 YDEGEE, per germline. This CDR3 has 15 amino acids. In nucleotides, the CDR3 is TGTGCCAGCAGTTTGGCATATGGAAGCACAGATACGCAGTATTTT. This codes for CASSLAYGSTDTQYF.

This clone was observed a handful of times. The chain links TRBV7-2 to TRBJ2-3; D is possibly TRBD2 (6 bases). The length of the CDR3 is 16 residues. The V gene's germline CDR1 is SGHTA and CDR2 FQGNSA. Trimming cost V 2 bases and J 0 bases, with 12 bases left between them. CDR3: CASSLNLATSTDTQYF. Written as DNA, the CDR3 is TGTGCCAGCAGCTTAAATCTAGCGACCAGCACAGATACGCAGTATTTT.